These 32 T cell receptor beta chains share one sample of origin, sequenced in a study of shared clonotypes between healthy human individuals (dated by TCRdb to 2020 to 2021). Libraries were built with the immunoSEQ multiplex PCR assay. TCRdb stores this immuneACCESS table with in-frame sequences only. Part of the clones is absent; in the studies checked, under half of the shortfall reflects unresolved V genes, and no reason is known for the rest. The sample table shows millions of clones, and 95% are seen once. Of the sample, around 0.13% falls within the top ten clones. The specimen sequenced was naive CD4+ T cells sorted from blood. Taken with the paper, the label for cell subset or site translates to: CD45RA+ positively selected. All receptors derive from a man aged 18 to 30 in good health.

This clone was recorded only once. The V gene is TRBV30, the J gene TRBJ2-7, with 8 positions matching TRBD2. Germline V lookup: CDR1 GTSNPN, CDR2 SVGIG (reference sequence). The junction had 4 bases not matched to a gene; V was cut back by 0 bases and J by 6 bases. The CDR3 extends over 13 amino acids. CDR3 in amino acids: CAWSVGAGGEQYF. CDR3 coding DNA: TGTGCCTGGAGTGTTGGCGCGGGAGGCGAGCAGTACTTC.

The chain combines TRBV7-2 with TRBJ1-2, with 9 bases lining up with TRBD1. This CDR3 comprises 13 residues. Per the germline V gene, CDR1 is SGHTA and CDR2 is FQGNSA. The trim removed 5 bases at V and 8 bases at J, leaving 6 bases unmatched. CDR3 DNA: TGTGCCAGCAGCCCACAGGGGGCTTTCGGCTACACCTTC. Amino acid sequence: CASSPQGAFGYTF.

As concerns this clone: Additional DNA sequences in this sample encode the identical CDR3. The CDR3 here is CASSFPDRDTEAFF. The CDR3 bases are TGTGCCAGCAGCTTCCCGGACAGGGACACTGAAGCTTTCTTT. The chain uses TRBV5-4 and TRBJ1-1; 8 positions agree with TRBD1. V lost 2 bases, J lost 3 bases, and 3 bases stayed unmatched. The CDR3 totals 14 residues. Germline V gives CDR1 SGHNT, CDR2 YYREEE (reference sequence).

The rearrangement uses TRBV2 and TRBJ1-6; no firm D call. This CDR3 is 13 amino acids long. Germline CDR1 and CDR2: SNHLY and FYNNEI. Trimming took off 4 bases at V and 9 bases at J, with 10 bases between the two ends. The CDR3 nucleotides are TGTGCCAGCAGTGTGGGCAGCGCTTCACCCCTCCACTTT. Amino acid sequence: CASSVGSASPLHF.

The CDR3 bases are TGTGCCAGCACCAAGGAGGCAGGGGGCGTCTATGGCTACACCTTC. It is translated as CASTKEAGGVYGYTF. The chain is built from TRBV6-5 and TRBJ1-2; TRBD1 matches 8 bases. V lost 7 bases to trimming and J lost 4 bases; unmatched junction nucleotides: 11. Germline V gene data show CDR1 as MNHEY and CDR2 as SVGAGI. The CDR3 length is 15 residues.

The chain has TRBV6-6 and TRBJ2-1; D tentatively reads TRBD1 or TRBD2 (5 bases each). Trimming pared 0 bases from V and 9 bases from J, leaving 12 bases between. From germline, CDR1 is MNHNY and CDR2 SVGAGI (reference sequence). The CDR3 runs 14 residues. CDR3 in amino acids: CASSYSALGVEQFF. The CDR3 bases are TGTGCCAGCAGTTACTCTGCTCTGGGGGTTGAGCAGTTCTTC.

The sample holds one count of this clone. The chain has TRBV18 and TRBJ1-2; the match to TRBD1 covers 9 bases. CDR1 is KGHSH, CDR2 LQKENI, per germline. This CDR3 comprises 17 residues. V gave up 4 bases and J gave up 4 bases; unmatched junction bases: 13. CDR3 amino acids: CASSHSSDTGGSYGYTF. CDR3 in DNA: TGTGCCAGCTCACACTCTTCGGACACAGGGGGCAGCTATGGCTACACCTTC.

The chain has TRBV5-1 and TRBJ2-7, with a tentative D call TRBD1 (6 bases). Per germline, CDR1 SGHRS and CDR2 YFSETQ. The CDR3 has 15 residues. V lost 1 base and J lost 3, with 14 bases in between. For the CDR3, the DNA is TGCGCCAGCAGCTTGATGTCTCGGGACAACTACGAGCAGTACTTC. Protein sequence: CASSLMSRDNYEQYF.

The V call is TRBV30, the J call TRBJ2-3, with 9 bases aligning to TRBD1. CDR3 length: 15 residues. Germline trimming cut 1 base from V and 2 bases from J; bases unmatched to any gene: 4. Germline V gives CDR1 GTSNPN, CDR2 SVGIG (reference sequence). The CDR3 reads CAWSAGTGYTDTQYF. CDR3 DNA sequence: TGTGCCTGGAGTGCCGGGACAGGGTACACAGATACGCAGTATTTT.

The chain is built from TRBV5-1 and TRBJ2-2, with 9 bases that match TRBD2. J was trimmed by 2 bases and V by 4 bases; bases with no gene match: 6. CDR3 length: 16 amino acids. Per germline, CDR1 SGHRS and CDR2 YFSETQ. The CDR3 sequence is CASSHERGANTGELFF. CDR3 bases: TGCGCCAGCAGCCACGAGCGGGGGGCTAACACCGGGGAGCTGTTTTTT.

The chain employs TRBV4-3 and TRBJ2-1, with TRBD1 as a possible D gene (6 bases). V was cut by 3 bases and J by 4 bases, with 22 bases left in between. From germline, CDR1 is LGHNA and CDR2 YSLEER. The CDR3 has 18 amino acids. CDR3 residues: CASSQAYLQGGGYNEQFF. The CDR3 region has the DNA TGCGCCAGCAGCCAGGCCTATTTACAGGGTGGGGGTTACAATGAGCAGTTCTTC.

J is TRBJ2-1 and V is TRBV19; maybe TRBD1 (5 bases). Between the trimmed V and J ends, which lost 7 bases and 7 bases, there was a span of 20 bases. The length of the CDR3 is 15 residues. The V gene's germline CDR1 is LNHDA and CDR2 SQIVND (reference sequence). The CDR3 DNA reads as TGTGCCAGTACCACAACCTGGGCAGGGATGAATGAGCAGTTCTTC. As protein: CASTTTWAGMNEQFF.

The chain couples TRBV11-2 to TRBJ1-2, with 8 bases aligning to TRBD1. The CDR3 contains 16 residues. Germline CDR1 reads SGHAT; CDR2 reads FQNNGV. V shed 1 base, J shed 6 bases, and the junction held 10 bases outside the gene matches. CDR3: CASSLGGGQGADGYTF. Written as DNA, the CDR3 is TGTGCCAGCAGCTTAGGAGGCGGGCAGGGGGCGGATGGCTACACCTTC.

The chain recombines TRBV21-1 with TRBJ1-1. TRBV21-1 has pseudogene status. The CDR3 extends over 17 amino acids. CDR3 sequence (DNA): TGTGCCAGCAGCAAAGAGCTTAGGAGGAAGGGATCAAAGATTACTTTCTTT. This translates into CASSKELRRKGSKITFF.

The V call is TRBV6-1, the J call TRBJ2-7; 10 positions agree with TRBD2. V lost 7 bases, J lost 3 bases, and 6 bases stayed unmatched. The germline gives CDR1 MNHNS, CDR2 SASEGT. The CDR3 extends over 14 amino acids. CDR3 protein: CASKELAGGYEQYF. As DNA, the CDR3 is TGTGCCAGCAAGGAATTAGCGGGGGGCTACGAGCAGTACTTC.

The CDR3 region is CASSVARNSYEQYF. As DNA, the CDR3 is TGTGCCAGCAGCGTAGCAAGGAACTCCTACGAGCAGTACTTC. V is TRBV9 and J is TRBJ2-7, with D unclear. V was trimmed by 0 bases and J by 0 bases, leaving 7 bases between them. The CDR3 runs to 14 residues. Looked up from germline, CDR1 is SGDLS and CDR2 is YYNGEE.

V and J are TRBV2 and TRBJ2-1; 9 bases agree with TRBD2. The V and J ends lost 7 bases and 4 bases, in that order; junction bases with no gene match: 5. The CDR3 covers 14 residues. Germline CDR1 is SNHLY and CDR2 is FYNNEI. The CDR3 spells CASMGGGDYNEQFF. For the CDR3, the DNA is TGTGCCAGCATGGGCGGGGGGGATTACAATGAGCAGTTCTTC. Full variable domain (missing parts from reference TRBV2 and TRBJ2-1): EPEVTQTPSHQVTQMGQEVILRCVPISNHLYFYWYRQILGQKVEFLVSFYNNEISEKSEIFDDQFSVERPDGSNFTLKIRSTKLEDSAMYFCASMGGGDYNEQFFGPGTRLTVL.

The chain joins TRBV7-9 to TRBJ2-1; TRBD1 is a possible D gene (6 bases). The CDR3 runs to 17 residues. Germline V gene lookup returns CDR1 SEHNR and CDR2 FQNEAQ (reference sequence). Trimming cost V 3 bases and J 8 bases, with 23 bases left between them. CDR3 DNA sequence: TGTGCCAGCAGCTTTCAGGCCGGGACAATAAGTATCGATGAGCAGTTCTTC. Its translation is CASSFQAGTISIDEQFF.

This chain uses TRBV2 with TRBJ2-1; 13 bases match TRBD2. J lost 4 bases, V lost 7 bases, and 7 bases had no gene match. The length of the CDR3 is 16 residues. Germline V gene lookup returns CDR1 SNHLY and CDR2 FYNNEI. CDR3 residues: CASKETSGGLYNEQFF. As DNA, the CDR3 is TGTGCCAGCAAGGAGACTAGCGGGGGGCTTTACAATGAGCAGTTCTTC.

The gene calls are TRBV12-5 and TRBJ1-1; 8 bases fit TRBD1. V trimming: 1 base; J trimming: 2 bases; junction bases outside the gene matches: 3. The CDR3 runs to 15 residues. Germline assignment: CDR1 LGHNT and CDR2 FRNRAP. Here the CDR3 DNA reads TGTGCTAGTGGTTTGGGGCAGGGGGCAAACACTGAAGCTTTCTTT. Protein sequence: CASGLGQGANTEAFF.

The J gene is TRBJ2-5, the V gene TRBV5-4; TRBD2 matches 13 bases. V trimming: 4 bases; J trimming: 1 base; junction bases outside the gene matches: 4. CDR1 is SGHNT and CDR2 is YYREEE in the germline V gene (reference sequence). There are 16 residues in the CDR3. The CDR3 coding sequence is TGTGCCAGCAGCACGGGGACTAGCGGGGTCCAAGAGACCCAGTACTTC. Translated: CASSTGTSGVQETQYF.

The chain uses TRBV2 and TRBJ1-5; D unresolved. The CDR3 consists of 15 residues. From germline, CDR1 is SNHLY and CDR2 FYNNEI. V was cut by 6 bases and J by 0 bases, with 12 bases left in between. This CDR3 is CASSKGPYSNQPQHF. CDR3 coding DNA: TGTGCCAGCAGCAAAGGGCCCTATAGCAATCAGCCCCAGCATTTT.

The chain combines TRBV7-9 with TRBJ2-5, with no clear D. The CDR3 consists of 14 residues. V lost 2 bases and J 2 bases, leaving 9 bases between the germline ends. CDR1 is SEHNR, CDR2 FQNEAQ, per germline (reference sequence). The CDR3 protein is CASSLISRQETQYF. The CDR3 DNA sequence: TGTGCCAGCAGCTTAATATCCAGACAAGAGACCCAGTACTTC. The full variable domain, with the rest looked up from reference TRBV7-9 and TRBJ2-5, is DTGVSQNPRHKITKRGQNVTFRCDPISEHNRLYWYRQTLGQGPEFLTYFQNEAQLEKSRLLSDRFSAERPKGSFSTLEIQRTEQGDSAMYLCASSLISRQETQYFGPGTRLLVL.

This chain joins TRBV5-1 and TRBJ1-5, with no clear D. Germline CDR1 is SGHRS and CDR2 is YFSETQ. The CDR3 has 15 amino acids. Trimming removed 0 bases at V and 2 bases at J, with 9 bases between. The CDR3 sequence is CASSLVGNGNQPQHF. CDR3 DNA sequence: TGCGCCAGCAGCTTGGTAGGGAACGGCAATCAGCCCCAGCATTTT.

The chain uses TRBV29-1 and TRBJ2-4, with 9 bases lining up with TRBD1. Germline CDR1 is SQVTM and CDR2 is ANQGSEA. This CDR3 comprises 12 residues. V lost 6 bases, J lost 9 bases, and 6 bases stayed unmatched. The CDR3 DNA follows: TGCAGCGTAAAACAGGGGGCAGGCATTCAGTACTTC. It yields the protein CSVKQGAGIQYF.

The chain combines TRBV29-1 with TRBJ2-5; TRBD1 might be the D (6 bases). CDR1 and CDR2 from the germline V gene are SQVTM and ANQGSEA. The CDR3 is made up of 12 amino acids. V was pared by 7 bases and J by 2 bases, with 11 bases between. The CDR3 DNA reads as TGCAGCGGGAGACAGGCTCAAGAGACCCAGTACTTC. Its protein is CSGRQAQETQYF.

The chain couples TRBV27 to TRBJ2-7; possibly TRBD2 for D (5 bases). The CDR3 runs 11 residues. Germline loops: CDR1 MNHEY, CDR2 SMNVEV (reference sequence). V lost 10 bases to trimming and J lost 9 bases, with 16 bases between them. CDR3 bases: TGTGCCATTGAGGGCAGTCCTTGGCAGTACTTC. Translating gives CAIEGSPWQYF.

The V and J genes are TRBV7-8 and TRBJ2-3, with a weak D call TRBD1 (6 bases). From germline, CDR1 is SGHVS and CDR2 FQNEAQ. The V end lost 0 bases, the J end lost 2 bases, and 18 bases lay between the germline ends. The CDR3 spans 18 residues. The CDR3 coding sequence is TGTGCCAGCAGCTTAGCGCCCCAGGGCAGGGGAATCACAGATACGCAGTATTTT. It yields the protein CASSLAPQGRGITDTQYF.

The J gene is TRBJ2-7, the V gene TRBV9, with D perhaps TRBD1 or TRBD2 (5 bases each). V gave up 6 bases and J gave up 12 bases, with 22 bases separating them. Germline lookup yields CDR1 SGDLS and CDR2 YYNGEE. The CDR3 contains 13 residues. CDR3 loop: CASTTGRIHTWYF. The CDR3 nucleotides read TGTGCCAGCACCACGGGGCGCATCCACACGTGGTACTTC.

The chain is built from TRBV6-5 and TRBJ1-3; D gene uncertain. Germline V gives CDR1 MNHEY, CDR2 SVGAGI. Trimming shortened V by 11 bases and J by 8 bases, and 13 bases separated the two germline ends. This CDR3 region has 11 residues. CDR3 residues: CAVIAGYTIYF. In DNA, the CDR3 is TGTGCCGTCATAGCGGGTTACACCATATATTTT.

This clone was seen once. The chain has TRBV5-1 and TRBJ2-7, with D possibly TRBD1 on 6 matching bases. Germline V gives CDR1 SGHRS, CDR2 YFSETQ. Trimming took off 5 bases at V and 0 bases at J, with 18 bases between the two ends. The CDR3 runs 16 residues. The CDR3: CASRVTFDRRSYEQYF. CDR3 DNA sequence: TGCGCCAGCAGAGTGACGTTCGACAGGCGCTCCTACGAGCAGTACTTC.

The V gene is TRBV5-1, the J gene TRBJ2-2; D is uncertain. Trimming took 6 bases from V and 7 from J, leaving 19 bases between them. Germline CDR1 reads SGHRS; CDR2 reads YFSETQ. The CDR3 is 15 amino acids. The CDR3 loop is CASIVGNELGGELFF. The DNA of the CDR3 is TGCGCCAGCATTGTTGGGAATGAGTTAGGCGGGGAGCTGTTTTTT.